One and the same sample provided the 20 T cell receptor beta chains below, sequenced in a study of cytotoxic CD8 clonotypes in ibrutinib-treated CLL. Using immunoSEQ multiplex PCR, the repertoire was profiled, and TCRdb retains in-frame clones only, with some absent. The top ten clones hold approximately 3% of a sample with 65,000 to 85,000 clones, just over 90% of them seen once. The sample in question was PBMCs, obtained after 12 months of ibrutinib treatment. All receptors derive from a human donor with chronic lymphocytic leukemia.

The chain couples TRBV30 to TRBJ2-5, with D possibly called TRBD1 or TRBD2 (6 bases each). V was cut by 0 bases and J by 5 bases, with 13 bases left in between. The germline V gene has CDR1 GTSNPN and CDR2 SVGIG (reference sequence). The CDR3 extends over 14 amino acids. The CDR3 bases are TGTGCCTGGAGTGTCGGGGGCGCCCGGGAGACCCAGTACTTC. Residues: CAWSVGGARETQYF. Full variable domain (rest looked up from reference TRBV30 and TRBJ2-5): SQTIHQWPATLVQPVGSPLSLECTVEGTSNPNLYWYRQAAGRGLQLLFYSVGIGQISSEVPQNLSASRPQDRQFILSSKKLLLSDSGFYLCAWSVGGARETQYFGPGTRLLVL.

This clone was seen just once. V is TRBV6-5 and J is TRBJ1-1; D not certain. Trimming left V 2 bases short and J 1 base short, with 11 bases between. The germline V gene encodes CDR1 MNHEY and CDR2 SVGAGI. The length of the CDR3 is 15 residues. CDR3 in DNA: TGTGCCAGCAGTTACGACTCCAGGTCGAACACTGAAGCTTTCTTT. Its translation is CASSYDSRSNTEAFF.

The gene calls are TRBV5-6 and TRBJ1-2; D might be TRBD1 (5 bases). V was pared by 2 bases and J by 8 bases, with 13 bases between. This CDR3 has 13 residues. CDR1 is SGHDT and CDR2 is YYEEEE in the germline V gene. CDR3 region: CASSFDSPMGYTF. The CDR3 DNA sequence: TGTGCCAGCAGCTTTGACAGTCCGATGGGCTACACCTTC.

This clone occurred once. The rearrangement links TRBV7-2 to TRBJ2-3, with D possibly matching TRBD1 (5 bases). The V and J ends lost 5 bases and 2 bases respectively, with 11 bases between them. This CDR3 has 14 residues. The germline gives CDR1 SGHTA, CDR2 FQGNSA. The DNA of the CDR3 is TGTGCCAGCAGCCTAGGCGGACACACAGATACGCAGTATTTT. This sequence encodes CASSLGGHTDTQYF.

In this sample, this clone turned up a few times. The chain links TRBV11-2 to TRBJ2-7; TRBD2 aligns across 9 bases. From germline, CDR1 is SGHAT and CDR2 FQNNGV. The CDR3 runs 16 residues. J lost 5 bases, V lost 3 bases, and 11 bases had no gene match. This chain's CDR3 is CASSLSFAAGGNEQYF. The CDR3, as DNA: TGTGCCAGCAGCTTGTCCTTCGCAGCGGGAGGTAACGAGCAGTACTTC.

The chain is built from TRBV2 and TRBJ2-1, with D perhaps TRBD1 or TRBD2 (5 bases each). The length of the CDR3 is 17 residues. Germline V gene lookup returns CDR1 SNHLY and CDR2 FYNNEI. The ends were cut back, 7 bases at V and 0 bases at J, with 19 bases in the middle. CDR3 loop: CASIQTLRGRSYNEQFF. The CDR3 DNA reads as TGTGCCAGCATCCAAACCCTGAGGGGACGCTCCTACAATGAGCAGTTCTTC.

The chain has TRBV28 and TRBJ2-7; D may be TRBD2 (5 bases). Germline CDR1 is MDHEN and CDR2 is SYDVKM. The V and J ends lost 4 bases and 0 bases respectively, with 10 bases between them. This CDR3 has 14 amino acids. CDR3 amino acids: CASSWGVYSYEQYF. As DNA, the CDR3 is TGTGCCAGCAGTTGGGGAGTTTACTCCTACGAGCAGTACTTC. Variable domain in full (rest from reference TRBV28 and TRBJ2-7): DVKVTQSSRYLVKRTGEKVFLECVQDMDHENMFWYRQDPGLGLRLIYFSYDVKMKEKGDIPEGYSVSREKKERFSLILESASTNQTSMYLCASSWGVYSYEQYFGPGTRLTVT.

The V gene is TRBV2, the J gene TRBJ2-7; 15 bases fit TRBD2. The V and J ends lost 3 bases and 2 bases, in that order; junction bases with no gene match: 5. Germline V lookup: CDR1 SNHLY, CDR2 FYNNEI. The CDR3 runs 17 residues. The CDR3 region has the DNA TGTGCCAGCAGTGAGGGACTAGCGGGAGGAGTCGCCTACGAGCAGTACTTC. As protein: CASSEGLAGGVAYEQYF.

The chain has TRBV19 and TRBJ2-6; 8 nucleotides line up with TRBD1. CDR1 is LNHDA, CDR2 SQIVND, per germline (reference sequence). The CDR3 extends over 16 amino acids. J was trimmed by 1 base and V by 8 bases; bases with no gene match: 7. Written as DNA, the CDR3 is TGTGCCAGTTCCCAGGGGGCTCGGTCTGGGGCCAACGTCCTGACTTTC. Residues: CASSQGARSGANVLTF.

The DNA of the CDR3 is TGTGCCAGCAGCTTAGAAACAGCTGATGGCTACACCTTC. Encoded protein: CASSLETADGYTF. The gene calls are TRBV7-3 and TRBJ1-2; D unclear. The V gene lost 2 bases and the J gene lost 6 bases, with 10 bases spanning the gap. The CDR3 runs 13 residues. Germline V lookup: CDR1 SGHTA, CDR2 FQGTGA.

This chain uses TRBV19 with TRBJ1-1; possibly TRBD1 for D (5 bases). This CDR3 is built from 15 residues. The V end lost 4 bases, the J end lost 1 base, and 13 bases lay between the germline ends. The germline V gene has CDR1 LNHDA and CDR2 SQIVND (reference sequence). The CDR3 protein is CASSTPGGTNTEAFF. In DNA form, the CDR3 reads TGTGCCAGTAGTACCCCGGGAGGGACGAACACTGAAGCTTTCTTT.

This clone was recorded only once. The chain employs TRBV14 and TRBJ2-7; the D gene is possibly TRBD1 (7 bases). The CDR3 is 16 amino acids. Germline values: CDR1 SGHDN, CDR2 FVKESK. The V end lost 0 bases, the J end lost 2 bases, and 14 bases lay between the germline ends. CDR3 nucleotide sequence: TGTGCCAGCAGCCAAGAAGTGCAGGGGGGCGCCTACGAGCAGTACTTC. This sequence encodes CASSQEVQGGAYEQYF.

The gene calls are TRBV9 and TRBJ2-2; perhaps D is TRBD1 or TRBD2 (6 bases each). The CDR3 has 15 residues. V gave up 2 bases and J gave up 6 bases, with 14 bases separating them. Germline loops: CDR1 SGDLS, CDR2 YYNGEE. The CDR3 here is CASSVNLGGAGELFF. The CDR3 DNA follows: TGTGCCAGCAGCGTTAATCTGGGGGGCGCCGGGGAGCTGTTTTTT.

This chain connects TRBV29-1 to TRBJ1-1, with D uncertain. Germline values: CDR1 SQVTM, CDR2 ANQGSEA. The CDR3 extends over 13 amino acids. Trimming left V 8 bases short and J 1 base short, with 14 bases between. The CDR3 spells CSMRRGGNTEAFF. For the CDR3, the DNA is TGCAGCATGAGGCGGGGTGGGAACACTGAAGCTTTCTTT.

The CDR3 is CASSTLAGGWGETQYF. DNA for the CDR3: TGTGCCAGTAGTACCCTAGCGGGAGGGTGGGGTGAGACCCAGTACTTC. This chain links TRBV19 with TRBJ2-5; 12 bases fit TRBD2. The junction had 8 bases not matched to a gene; V was cut back by 4 bases and J by 5 bases. CDR1 and CDR2 from the germline V gene are LNHDA and SQIVND (reference sequence). The CDR3 extends over 16 amino acids.

The V and J genes are TRBV6-5 and TRBJ1-5, with D hard to call. The CDR3 runs 13 residues. Germline lookup yields CDR1 MNHEY and CDR2 SVGAGI. Trimming left V 7 bases short and J 0 bases short, with 7 bases between. This chain's CDR3 is CASKRASNQPQHF. DNA for the CDR3: TGTGCCAGCAAACGAGCTAGCAATCAGCCCCAGCATTTT.

This CDR3 is CASSLGGWGRLFF. The DNA of the CDR3 is TGTGCCAGCAGCTTAGGAGGATGGGGTCGTCTGTTTTTT. The chain employs TRBV7-2 and TRBJ1-4; D gene ambiguous. There are 13 residues in the CDR3. Germline CDR1 reads SGHTA; CDR2 reads FQGNSA. Trimming removed 1 base from V and 14 bases from J, with 14 bases in between. The full variable domain, in which reference TRBV7-2 and TRBJ1-4 provide the parts outside the CDR3, is GAGVSQSPSNKVTEKGKDVELRCDPISGHTALYWYRQSLGQGLEFLIYFQGNSAPDKSGLPSDRFSAERTGGSVSTLTIQRTQQEDSAVYLCASSLGGWGRLFFGSGTQLSVL.

V is TRBV5-8 and J is TRBJ2-7, with 9 bases lining up with TRBD1. This CDR3 comprises 15 residues. With 4 bases clipped from V and 2 bases from J, the junction kept 7 bases outside the gene matches. Per germline, CDR1 SGHTS and CDR2 YDEGEE. The CDR3 DNA is TGTGCCAGCAGCCCAGGGGGGACAGGGACCTACGAGCAGTACTTC. Protein: CASSPGGTGTYEQYF.

J is TRBJ2-2 and V is TRBV4-1, with no clear D. The V end was cut by 0 bases, the J end by 6 bases, with 23 bases between. The germline CDR1 and CDR2 sequences are MGHRA and YSYEKL. This CDR3 comprises 19 residues. Here the CDR3 reads CASSQETYLLSVPAGELFF. The DNA for the CDR3 is TGCGCCAGCAGCCAAGAAACTTACCTCCTTAGTGTCCCGGCCGGGGAGCTGTTTTTT.

The chain carries TRBV7-6 and TRBJ1-4; D possibly corresponds to TRBD1 (6 bases). Between the trimmed V and J ends, which lost 5 bases and 6 bases, there was a span of 13 bases. Germline loops: CDR1 SGHVS, CDR2 FNYEAQ. The CDR3 has 14 residues. The CDR3 nucleotides read TGTGCCAGCAGCCGACAGGCAGGGGATGAAAAACTGTTTTTT. It yields the protein CASSRQAGDEKLFF.